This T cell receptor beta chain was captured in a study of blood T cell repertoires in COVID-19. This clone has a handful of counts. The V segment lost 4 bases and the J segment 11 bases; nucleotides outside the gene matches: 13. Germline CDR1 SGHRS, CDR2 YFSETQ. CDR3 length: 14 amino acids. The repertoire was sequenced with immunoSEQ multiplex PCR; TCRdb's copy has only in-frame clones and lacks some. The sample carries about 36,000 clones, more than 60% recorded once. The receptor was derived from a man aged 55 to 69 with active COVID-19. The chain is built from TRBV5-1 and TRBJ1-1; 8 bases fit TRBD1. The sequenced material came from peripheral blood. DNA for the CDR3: TGCGCCAGCAGCCGACAAACAACAGGGGGGGAGGCTTTCTTT. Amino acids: CASSRQTTGGEAFF.